This T cell receptor beta chain stems from a study of T-cell memory formation after mild COVID-19 (dated by TCRdb to about 2021). Broadly, across the study: TCR sequence clusters from the two donors were found to be largely donor specific. Longitudinal TCRalpha and TCRbeta repertoire sequencing tracked T-cell clones expanding and contracting after mild COVID-19 in a couple of donors. Two young, previously healthy adult volunteers made up the cohort, one male and one female.

The CDR3 measures 13 amino acids from cysteine to phenylalanine. CDR3 DNA is the only sequence kept; it has 39 bases, read in frame from the first base. CDR1 KGHDR and CDR2 SFDVKD are derived from the germline V gene. V is cut back by 6 bases and J by 1 base, with 1 base in the junction unmatched. This clonotype was counted ten times or more. The antigen this receptor binds is unknown. No much larger clonotype is one base removed from it; base qualities were not supplied. PBMCs were isolated by Ficoll-Paque density gradient centrifugation. The data were produced on an Illumina NovaSeq 6000. TCRalpha and TCRbeta cDNA libraries were built by 5'RACE with constant-segment primers, adding sample barcodes and unique molecular identifiers. Trizol reagent was used to extract RNA from every sample. Libraries were amplified in two PCR steps, with a second sample barcode and Illumina TruSeq adapters added in the second step. The libraries were sequenced on an Illumina NovaSeq using 2 x 150 bp paired-end reads. From the authors' description of their analysis: With migec v1.2.7, reads were demultiplexed and then collapsed into UMI-guided consensus sequences. Using mixcr v2.1.11, the UMI consensuses were aligned to TRA and TRB V and J templates and assembled into clonotypes. A clonotype was counted as expanded or contracted only when both edgeR and NoisET called the clonotype significant, with the noise models trained on biological replicates. For edgeR calls, a false discovery rate-adjusted p below 0.01 and a log2 fold-change threshold of 1 were applied. PCA with hierarchical clustering of max-normalized trajectories of the 1000 most abundant clonotypes was used as exploratory dynamics analysis. Each responding clone was given a CD4 or CD8 phenotype based on the CD4+ and CD8+ repertoires, which had been sequenced separately. The public reads were quality trimmed at Q25 with fastp and then assembled into clones with MiXCR by TCRdb, keeping productive beta chains. One record per CDR3 amino acid sequence lists the most common genes and DNA. The V and J calls shown here were made by TCRdb, not taken from the authors' results. In this sample the table shows more than 7,000 distinct CDR3 sequences, 25% to 40% of which occur a single time. Jointly, the top ten make up around 55% of the sample.

On the study overall, not on this receptor specifically: Some responding clones were found in pre-infection memory, which suggests that pre-existing cross-reactive memory T cells took part in the SARS-CoV-2 response. Clones contracting from day 15 to 85 had balanced CD4/CD8 phenotypes, while a second wave expanding from day 15 to 37 was biased towards CD4+. Only a couple of mild cases were covered by the study, and larger cohorts that include severe cases with pre-infection samples were considered necessary. SARS-CoV-2 specificity of the second-wave clones peaking on day 37 was not confirmed. Contracting CD4+ clones were located mainly in the CM and EM memory subsets, whereas CD8+ clones were found to be enriched in EMRA.

Source material: PBMCs or a T cell subset sorted from them (not recorded which). The chain uses TRBV24-1 and TRBJ1-1, with 7 middle bases fitting TRBD1. This receptor was identified in an adult woman who had mild COVID-19 (a few samples of this study predate the infection). The sample titles of this study are shuffled in the database, so cell type and time point are left out; the donor was told from shared clones. The CDR3: CATSRQGNTEAFF. DNA sequence: TGTGCCACCAGTCGACAGGGGAACACTGAAGCTTTCTTT.